This TCR beta chain was captured by sequencing in a study of Ad26.COV2.S vaccination and SARS-CoV-2 variants. About the research overall: COV1001, an Ad26.COV2.S trial, supplied this vaccine-arm donor.

Treatment described: around 19 received Ad26.COV2.S at low or high dose, single or two shots; about 5 received placebo; per-sample allocation not given. Sampling was done on day 63 after the first vaccine or placebo injection. The administered vaccine (an Ad26 vector) expressed Wuhan-strain SARS-CoV-2 spike. Clones were sequenced by immunoSEQ multiplex PCR, and TCRdb holds only the in-frame ones, with some missing. The sample lists some 340,000 clones; around 85% were seen once. Germline V gene sequence: CDR1 MNHEY, CDR2 SVGAGI. Trimming took 8 bases from V and 1 from J; bases not matched to a gene: 5. The CDR3 totals 14 residues.

Here the sequenced sample was peripheral blood, taken in a trial of Ad26.COV2.S vaccine versus placebo. The TCR was taken from a person aged 18-65 years who received the Ad26.COV2.S COVID-19 vaccine or a placebo. This chain links TRBV6-5 with TRBJ2-5, with 9 bases matching TRBD2. CDR3: CASASGESQETQYF. The CDR3 DNA follows: TGTGCCAGCGCTAGCGGGGAGAGCCAAGAGACCCAGTACTTC.